Described below is a single T cell receptor beta chain sequence and its context. Its antigen is not known. This record belongs to a study of PD-1 blockade in mismatch repair-deficient tumors. Overall study: Patients had around 11 mismatch repair-deficient cancer types and were previously treated and progressing. Study-wide points: Rapid post-treatment expansion, then contraction, generally preceding radiologic response, marked tumor-resident clones.

Germline-derived CDR1 and CDR2 are SGHRS and YFSETQ. This CDR3 comprises 18 residues. J was trimmed by 5 bases and V by 0 bases; bases with no gene match: 10. Produced via immunoSEQ multiplex PCR; TCRdb's table is partial and in-frame only. This table has approximately 50,000 clones, roughly 80% appearing once. PCR or immunohistochemistry showed mismatch repair deficiency in every enrolled patient. TCR sequencing covered a few patients who responded to pembrolizumab. The clonotype comes from an adult with mismatch repair-deficient cancer. The rearrangement joins TRBV5-1 to TRBJ2-3, with 12 bases identical to TRBD2. The sequences come from peripheral blood, collected 4 weeks after starting pembrolizumab. The CDR3 DNA sequence: TGCGCCAGCAGCTTGGCCTGGACTAGCGGGGACCCCGAAGATACGCAGTATTTT. Translated: CASSLAWTSGDPEDTQYF.